One sample yielded the 15 T cell receptor beta chains listed below, sequenced in a study of long-term antiretroviral therapy in people with HIV. The assay, immunoSEQ v3.0, was run at survey level. Libraries were prepared by immunoSEQ multiplex PCR; TCRdb keeps only in-frame clonotypes and omits some of them. The sample contains some 19,000 clones, around 85% of which appear only once. Sequencing was performed on unsorted PBMCs, taken 0.9 years after starting antiretroviral therapy. The origin of the receptors is a man aged 18 to 29 with HIV.

The chain couples TRBV6-1 to TRBJ2-1; 9 bases map to TRBD1. This CDR3 contains 15 residues. Germline trimming cut 6 bases from V and 2 bases from J; bases unmatched to any gene: 5. Germline CDR1 and CDR2: MNHNS and SASEGT. Here the CDR3 DNA reads TGTGCCAGCAGGGAGGGACAGGGTCCCTACAATGAGCAGTTCTTC. It specifies CASREGQGPYNEQFF.

This chain uses TRBV6-5 with TRBJ2-2, with TRBD1 matching over 7 bases. The germline gives CDR1 MNHEY, CDR2 SVGAGI. This CDR3 spans 15 amino acids. J lost 7 bases, V lost 0 bases, and 5 bases had no gene match. CDR3 sequence reads: CASSYSTGLIGELFF. The CDR3 DNA sequence: TGTGCCAGCAGTTACTCGACAGGGTTAATCGGGGAGCTGTTTTTT.

The chain recombines TRBV7-2 with TRBJ1-2, with TRBD1 as a possible D gene (5 bases). There are 14 residues in the CDR3. The ends were cut back, 3 bases at V and 0 bases at J, with 8 bases in the middle. Germline V CDR1 and CDR2: SGHTA, FQGNSA. The CDR3, as DNA: TGTGCCAGCAGCTTCGGACACACTAACTATGGCTACACCTTC. This sequence encodes CASSFGHTNYGYTF.

The chain employs TRBV6-1 and TRBJ1-5; the match to TRBD1 covers 7 bases. Germline CDR1 reads MNHNS; CDR2 reads SASEGT. This CDR3 comprises 14 residues. The junction had 9 bases not matched to a gene; V was cut back by 6 bases and J by 7 bases. The CDR3 sequence: CASSADRAGQPQHF. The CDR3 nucleotides read TGTGCCAGCAGCGCTGACAGGGCAGGGCAGCCCCAGCATTTT.

This chain joins TRBV19 and TRBJ2-1; no clear D. The germline V gene encodes CDR1 LNHDA and CDR2 SQIVND (reference sequence). The V and J ends lost 1 base and 6 bases respectively, with 7 bases between them. CDR3 length: 13 amino acids. The CDR3 DNA reads TGTGCCAGTAGTATAGGGAGACTCAATGAGCAGTTCTTC. Its protein is CASSIGRLNEQFF.

The CDR3 is CAISGTSGGQSTDTQYF. The DNA for the CDR3 is TGTGCCATCAGTGGGACTAGCGGGGGGCAAAGCACAGATACGCAGTATTTT. The chain employs TRBV10-3 and TRBJ2-3; 14 bases are a match to TRBD2. CDR1 ENHRY and CDR2 SYGVKD come from the germline V gene. The CDR3 totals 17 residues. Trimming cost V 4 bases and J 0 bases; bases outside gene matches: 3.

CDR3 sequence: CASSLEVAYSNEQFF. The CDR3 nucleotides are TGTGCCAGTAGCTTGGAGGTAGCTTATTCCAATGAGCAGTTCTTC. The chain has TRBV19 and TRBJ2-1; D possibly corresponds to TRBD2 (5 bases). This CDR3 region has 15 residues. V was clipped by 6 bases and J by 6 bases, with 18 bases between them. In germline, CDR1 is LNHDA, CDR2 SQIVND (reference sequence).

As to this clone: The junction differs from germline at one of its ends, possibly a read error. V is TRBV2 and J is TRBJ2-2, with 12 nucleotides matching TRBD2. CDR3 length equals 16 residues. The V gene's germline CDR1 is SNHLY and CDR2 FYNNEI. The CDR3 region has the DNA TGTGCCACCGTTAGCACTAGCGGGGGGAACCCCGGGGAGCTGTTTTTT. Its protein product is CATVSTSGGNPGELFF. The full variable domain, rest sourced from reference TRBV2 and TRBJ2-2, is EPEVTQTPSHQVTQMGQEVILRCVPISNHLYFYWYRQILGQKVEFLVSFYNNEISEKSEIFDDQFSVERPDGSNFTLKIRSTKLEDSAMYFCATVSTSGGNPGELFFGEGSRLTVL.

This chain connects TRBV4-2 to TRBJ1-1; TRBD1 aligns across 8 bases. Germline values: CDR1 LGHNA, CDR2 YNFKEQ. Unmatched junction bases numbered 5, after V lost 0 bases and J lost 5 bases. CDR3 length: 15 amino acids. For the CDR3, the DNA is TGTGCCAGCAGCCAAGAAGTTACAGGGGGGACTGAAGCTTTCTTT. Encoded protein: CASSQEVTGGTEAFF.

The V call is TRBV6-5, the J call TRBJ1-1; the D gene is possibly TRBD1 (6 bases). The length of the CDR3 is 14 residues. Between the trimmed V and J ends, which lost 4 bases and 4 bases, there was a span of 13 bases. Germline CDR1 and CDR2: MNHEY and SVGAGI. The CDR3 spells CASSSQGRSTEAFF. CDR3 nucleotides: TGTGCCAGCAGTTCTCAGGGGCGGAGCACTGAAGCTTTCTTT.

This chain joins TRBV6-5 and TRBJ2-7; maybe TRBD1 (6 bases). Germline V gene sequence: CDR1 MNHEY, CDR2 SVGAGI. Trimming removed 6 bases from V and 6 bases from J, with 12 bases in between. This CDR3 spans 12 amino acids. CDR3 sequence: CASSQTGLEQYF. In DNA form, the CDR3 reads TGTGCCAGCAGCCAAACAGGGCTCGAGCAGTACTTC.

On this clone: An end of the junction does not agree with germline; a read error may underlie this. J is TRBJ2-1 and V is TRBV2; perhaps TRBD2 as D (7 bases). The germline V gene has CDR1 SNHLY and CDR2 FYNNEI. There are 13 residues in the CDR3. CDR3 sequence (DNA): TGTGCCAGCAGTGAATCTAGCGGCCTTCAGGGGCTCTTC. It encodes CASSESSGLQGLF.

The rearrangement uses TRBV6-6 and TRBJ1-2; TRBD1 matches at 7 bases. Germline assignment: CDR1 MNHNY and CDR2 SVGAGI (reference sequence). The CDR3 extends over 14 amino acids. V shed 6 bases and J 0 bases; nucleotides not matched to a gene: 4. CDR3 nucleotide sequence: TGTGCCAGCAGCCCGGGACAGCCTAACTATGGCTACACCTTC. Translation: CASSPGQPNYGYTF.

This clone appeared once. This chain links TRBV4-1 with TRBJ1-4; 8 positions agree with TRBD1. This CDR3 contains 17 residues. Germline V CDR1 and CDR2: MGHRA, YSYEKL. V trimming: 0 bases; J trimming: 8 bases; junction bases outside the gene matches: 11. The chain's CDR3 is CASSQDRTGTGGEKLFF. The CDR3 DNA is TGCGCCAGCAGCCAAGACCGAACCGGGACAGGAGGGGAAAAACTGTTTTTT.

This chain links TRBV7-6 with TRBJ2-7; unclear D gene. V was trimmed by 5 bases and J by 7 bases, leaving 18 bases between them. CDR1 and CDR2 from the germline V gene are SGHVS and FNYEAQ. The CDR3 extends over 14 amino acids. The CDR3 protein is CASSPLPGMGEQYV. The CDR3 coding sequence is TGTGCCAGCAGCCCCCTCCCCGGAATGGGTGAGCAGTACGTC.